The source of this T cell receptor beta chain is a study of OX40 agonist ivuxolimab in advanced cancers. In the study overall: Patients were given ivuxolimab, an antibody that agonizes OX40 (CD134).

With 4 bases removed from V and 2 bases from J, the gap between germline ends came to 17 bases. This CDR3 has 16 residues. Looked up from germline, CDR1 is SNHLY and CDR2 is FYNNEI. The protocol was immunoSEQ multiplex PCR, while the TCRdb copy is restricted to in-frame clones and leaves out a portion. The sample comprises 100,000 to 120,000 clones, about 91% of which are singletons, and under 0.85% rests with the top ten. The clonotype comes from an adult with an advanced solid tumor such as melanoma, head and neck, liver or kidney cancer. Sequenced here: CD4+ or CD8+ T cells sorted from blood, sampled in a trial of the OX40 agonist ivuxolimab. The rearrangement joins TRBV2 to TRBJ2-5; D perhaps matches TRBD1 (6 bases). The chain's CDR3 is CASSVDQTGLQETQYF. The CDR3 DNA sequence: TGTGCCAGCAGTGTAGACCAAACAGGGTTGCAAGAGACCCAGTACTTC.